Listed here is a single T cell receptor (beta chain). This sample was included in a study of blood T cell repertoires in COVID-19. For the study at large: Spain, Italy and the United States supplied samples that represented acute and convalescent COVID-19. T cells, B-cell-depleted T cells, or PBMCs provided the cDNA or gDNA that served as material.

This CDR3 has 16 amino acids. Germline assignment: CDR1 ENHRY and CDR2 SYGVKD. Trimming stripped 3 bases from V and 0 bases from J, with 14 bases between. Here immunoSEQ multiplex PCR was the method, and the copy in TCRdb shows in-frame clones only, minus some. The sample has approximately 260,000 clones; just under 90% are singletons. The TCR comes from a woman aged 40 to 55 with acute or convalescent COVID-19. The sequencing sample was made of peripheral blood. The rearrangement uses TRBV10-3 and TRBJ1-1; D perhaps matches TRBD1 (5 bases). CDR3 residues: CAISESRGGLNTEAFF. For the CDR3, the DNA is TGTGCCATCAGTGAATCGAGGGGAGGGCTGAACACTGAAGCTTTCTTT.